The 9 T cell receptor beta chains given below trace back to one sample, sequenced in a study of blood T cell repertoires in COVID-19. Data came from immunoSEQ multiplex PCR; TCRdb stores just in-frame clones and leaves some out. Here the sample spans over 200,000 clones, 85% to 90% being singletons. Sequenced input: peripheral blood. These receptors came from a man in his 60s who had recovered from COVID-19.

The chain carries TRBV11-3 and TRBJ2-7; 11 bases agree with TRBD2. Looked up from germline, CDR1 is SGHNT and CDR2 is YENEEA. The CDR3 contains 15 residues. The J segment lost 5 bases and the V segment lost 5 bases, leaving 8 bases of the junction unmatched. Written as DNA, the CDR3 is TGTGCCAGCAGCGGTAGCGGGGGGGCTGGAGACGAGCAGTACTTC. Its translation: CASSGSGGAGDEQYF.

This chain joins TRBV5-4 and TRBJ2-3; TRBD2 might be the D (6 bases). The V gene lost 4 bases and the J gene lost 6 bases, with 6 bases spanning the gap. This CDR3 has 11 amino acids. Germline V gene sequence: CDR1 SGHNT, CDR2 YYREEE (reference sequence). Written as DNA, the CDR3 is TGTGCCAGCAGCCGGGGGGATACGCAGTATTTT. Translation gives CASSRGDTQYF.

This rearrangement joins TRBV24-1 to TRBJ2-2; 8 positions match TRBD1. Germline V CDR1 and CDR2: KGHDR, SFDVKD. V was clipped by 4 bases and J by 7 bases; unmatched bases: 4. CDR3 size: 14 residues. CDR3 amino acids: CATSDTGGGGELFF. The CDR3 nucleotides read TGTGCCACCAGTGACACAGGGGGAGGCGGGGAGCTGTTTTTT.

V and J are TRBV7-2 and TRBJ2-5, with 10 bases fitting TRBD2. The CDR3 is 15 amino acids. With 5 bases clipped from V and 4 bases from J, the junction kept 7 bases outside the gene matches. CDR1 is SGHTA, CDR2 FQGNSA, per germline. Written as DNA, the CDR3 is TGTGCCAGCAGCACTAGCGGGAAGGTTGGAGAGACCCAGTACTTC. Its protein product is CASSTSGKVGETQYF. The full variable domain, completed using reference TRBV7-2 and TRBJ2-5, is GAGVSQSPSNKVTEKGKDVELRCDPISGHTALYWYRQSLGQGLEFLIYFQGNSAPDKSGLPSDRFSAERTGGSVSTLTIQRTQQEDSAVYLCASSTSGKVGETQYFGPGTRLLVL.

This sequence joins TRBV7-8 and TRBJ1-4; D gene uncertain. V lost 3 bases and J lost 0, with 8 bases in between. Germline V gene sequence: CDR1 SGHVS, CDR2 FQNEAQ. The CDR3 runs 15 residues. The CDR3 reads CASSLTGATNEKLFF. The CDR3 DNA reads TGTGCCAGCAGCTTGACGGGTGCAACTAATGAAAAACTGTTTTTT.

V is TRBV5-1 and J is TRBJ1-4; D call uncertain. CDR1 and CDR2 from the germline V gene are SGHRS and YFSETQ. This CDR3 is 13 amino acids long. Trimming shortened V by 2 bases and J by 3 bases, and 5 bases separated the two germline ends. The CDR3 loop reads CASSLQPNEKLFF. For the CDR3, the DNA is TGCGCCAGCAGCTTACAGCCTAATGAAAAACTGTTTTTT.

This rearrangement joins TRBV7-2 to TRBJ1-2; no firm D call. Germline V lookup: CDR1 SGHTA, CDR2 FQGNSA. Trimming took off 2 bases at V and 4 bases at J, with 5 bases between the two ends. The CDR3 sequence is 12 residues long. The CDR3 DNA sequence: TGTGCCAGCAGCTTATCCCTCTATGGCTACACCTTC. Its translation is CASSLSLYGYTF.

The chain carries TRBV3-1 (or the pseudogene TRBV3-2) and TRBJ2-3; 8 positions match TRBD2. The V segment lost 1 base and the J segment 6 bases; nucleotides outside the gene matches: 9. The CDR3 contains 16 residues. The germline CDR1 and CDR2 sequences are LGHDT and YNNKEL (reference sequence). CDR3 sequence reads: CASSQGGTRFRDTQYF. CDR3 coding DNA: TGTGCCAGCAGCCAAGGGGGGACTAGATTCAGGGATACGCAGTATTTT.

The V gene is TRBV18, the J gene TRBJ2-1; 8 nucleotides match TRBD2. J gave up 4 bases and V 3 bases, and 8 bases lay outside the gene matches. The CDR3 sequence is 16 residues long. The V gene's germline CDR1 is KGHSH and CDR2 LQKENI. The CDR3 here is CASSPLTGGEYNEQFF. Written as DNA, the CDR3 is TGTGCCAGCTCACCCCTCACCGGGGGGGAGTACAATGAGCAGTTCTTC.